This paragraph covers one T cell receptor beta chain sequence. The germline CDR1 and CDR2 sequences are SGHVS and FNYEAQ. This CDR3 comprises 15 residues. Trimming left V 1 base short and J 6 bases short, with 14 bases between. The sample belongs to a study of cytomegalovirus exposure and HLA in healthy donors. Primers for the PCR totalled 60 Vbeta and 13 Jbeta. Some clones are missing from TCRdb's copy, which holds only in-frame ones; the method was immunoSEQ multiplex PCR. The sample has 150,000 to 200,000 clones; about 90% are singletons. The sequenced material came from PBMCs. This chain links TRBV7-6 with TRBJ2-3, with a tentative D call TRBD1 (5 bases). This sequence was found in a girl under two years old in good health and CMV-seronegative. The CDR3 is CASSLGGYVRDTQYF. DNA for the CDR3: TGTGCCAGCAGCTTAGGGGGCTACGTCCGGGATACGCAGTATTTT.